This TCR beta chain was recorded in a study of tumor-infiltrating lymphocytes in oesophageal squamous cell carcinoma. TCRdb processed the PCR reads anew with MiXCR; each CDR3 protein has one entry. In the table there are about 15,000 distinct CDR3 sequences, roughly half of which are singletons. Sequenced: esophageal tumor tissue. The TCR sequence derives from a female donor with esophageal squamous cell carcinoma.

The CDR3 here is CASSAGGGPRNYGYTF. The CDR3, as DNA: TGTGCCAGCAGCGCCGGCGGGGGGCCTCGTAACTATGGCTACACCTTC. The V gene is TRBV7-6, the J gene TRBJ1-1; tentatively, D is TRBD1 (6 bases). Matching the DNA end better, TRBJ1-2 makes the J call doubtful. Germline CDR1 SGHVS, CDR2 FNYEAQ. This CDR3 has 16 amino acids.